Shown below are 2 T cell receptor beta chains from a single sample sequenced in a study of CXCR3-negative and CXCR3-positive naive CD8 T cells. General study points: Against CXCR3-negative naive cells, CXCR3-positive naive cells showed more hydrophobic TRB CDR3s.

No antigen has been assigned to these receptors. cDNA libraries for TRB were generated by 5' RACE incorporating UMI labels. Each CDR3 protein gets one entry in TCRdb, which reprocessed the 5' RACE reads and gives no DNA. This table holds thousands of distinct CDR3 sequences. Sequenced sample: naive CXCR3+ CD8+ T cells from blood. The subset was: CD45RO-CCR7+CD27+CD95- naive CD8+ T cells expressing CXCR3 (TNR3+). The receptors stem from a human donor in good health. Some clones in this sample may be carry-over from other donors' samples.

This rearrangement joins TRBV19 to TRBJ2-1; TCRdb outputs TRBD2, but without DNA this stays unchecked. Per the germline V gene, CDR1 is LNHDA and CDR2 is SQIVND (reference sequence). The CDR3 runs to 12 residues. The CDR3 sequence: CASSPTRNEQFF. The complete variable domain, with remaining parts taken from reference TRBV19 and TRBJ2-1, reads DGGITQSPKYLFRKEGQNVTLSCEQNLNHDAMYWYRQDPGQGLRLIYYSQIVNDFQKGDIAEGYSVSREKKESFPLTVTSAQKNPTAFYLCASSPTRNEQFFGPGTRLTVL.

This clonotype registers medium-sized by frequency. The chain links TRBV2 to TRBJ2-3; TCRdb calls TRBD2, which cannot be checked without DNA. The CDR3 is 17 residues long. The germline gives CDR1 SNHLY, CDR2 FYNNEI. The CDR3: CASSALAVIAVTDTQYF.